The 18 T cell receptor beta chains presented below share a single source sample, sequenced in a study of blood T cell repertoires in COVID-19. Data came from immunoSEQ multiplex PCR; TCRdb stores just in-frame clones and leaves some out. The data show 200,000 or so clones, roughly 82% seen once. The sample taken for sequencing was peripheral blood. All receptors come from a middle-aged man who had recovered from COVID-19.

The rearrangement joins TRBV19 to TRBJ2-7, with a possible D match to TRBD1 (6 bases). V was clipped by 6 bases and J by 2 bases, with 14 bases between them. The CDR3 spans 14 residues. Germline loops: CDR1 LNHDA, CDR2 SQIVND (reference sequence). The CDR3 loop is CASREDSYAYEQYF. In DNA form, the CDR3 reads TGTGCCAGTAGGGAGGACAGCTACGCCTACGAGCAGTACTTC.

This chain joins TRBV7-2 and TRBJ1-1, with D perhaps TRBD1 (5 bases). The CDR3 runs to 14 residues. The germline V and J ends were trimmed by 5 bases and 1 base, with 11 bases remaining between them. Germline V lookup: CDR1 SGHTA, CDR2 FQGNSA. DNA of the CDR3: TGTGCCAGCAGCGAAATGGGGGGGAACACTGAAGCTTTCTTT. Its protein product is CASSEMGGNTEAFF.

The chain employs TRBV7-2 and TRBJ2-2, with D perhaps TRBD1 (6 bases). The CDR3 runs to 14 residues. Per germline, CDR1 SGHTA and CDR2 FQGNSA. The germline V and J ends were trimmed by 6 bases and 9 bases, with 17 bases remaining between them. The CDR3 region is CASRPGQGFRELFF. CDR3 DNA sequence: TGTGCCAGCAGGCCCGGGCAGGGGTTTAGGGAGCTGTTTTTT. The full variable domain, its missing parts supplied by reference TRBV7-2 and TRBJ2-2, is GAGVSQSPSNKVTEKGKDVELRCDPISGHTALYWYRQSLGQGLEFLIYFQGNSAPDKSGLPSDRFSAERTGGSVSTLTIQRTQQEDSAVYLCASRPGQGFRELFFGEGSRLTVL.

This chain uses TRBV19 with TRBJ1-1; TRBD1 agrees at 7 bases. The CDR3 sequence is 15 residues long. Trimming at V came to 3 bases and at J to 0 bases, leaving 4 bases not matched to a gene. Germline V gene data show CDR1 as LNHDA and CDR2 as SQIVND (reference sequence). In nucleotides, the CDR3 is TGTGCCAGTAGTATGCGGGACAGACTGAACACTGAAGCTTTCTTT. This encodes CASSMRDRLNTEAFF.

The V and J genes are TRBV29-1 and TRBJ1-2; the D gene is possibly TRBD1 (5 bases). The germline V and J ends were trimmed by 8 bases and 6 bases, with 16 bases remaining between them. CDR1 SQVTM and CDR2 ANQGSEA come from the germline V gene. CDR3 length equals 12 residues. The CDR3 region has the DNA TGCAGCTCAAGTCGGGGGGTAGATGGCTACACCTTC. Translated: CSSSRGVDGYTF.

The genes are TRBV5-1 and TRBJ2-7, with 10 bases aligning to TRBD1. Germline V CDR1 and CDR2: SGHRS, YFSETQ. V lost 5 bases, J lost 2 bases, and 7 bases stayed unmatched. The CDR3 has 15 residues. This CDR3 is CASRRGGQGAYEQYF. The CDR3 nucleotides are TGCGCCAGCAGGCGGGGAGGACAGGGGGCCTACGAGCAGTACTTC. Full variable domain (outside the CDR3, taken from reference TRBV5-1 and TRBJ2-7): KAGVTQTPRYLIKTRGQQVTLSCSPISGHRSVSWYQQTPGQGLQFLFEYFSETQRNKGNFPGRFSGRQFSNSRSEMNVSTLELGDSALYLCASRRGGQGAYEQYFGPGTRLTVT.

The chain has TRBV5-6 and TRBJ1-1; D perhaps matches TRBD1 (5 bases). This CDR3 region has 15 residues. Deletions cut 0 bases from V and 0 bases from J, with 9 bases between. CDR1 is SGHDT and CDR2 is YYEEEE in the germline V gene. The CDR3 loop reads CASSLGWGMNTEAFF. The CDR3 DNA is TGTGCCAGCAGCTTGGGCTGGGGCATGAACACTGAAGCTTTCTTT.

V gene TRBV7-8 combines with J gene TRBJ1-4; D unresolved. Germline V gives CDR1 SGHVS, CDR2 FQNEAQ. This CDR3 is 16 amino acids long. Between the trimmed V and J ends, which lost 1 base and 8 bases, there was a span of 17 bases. CDR3 coding DNA: TGTGCCAGCAGCTTAGTTCGTCACAACCCGGGGGAAAAACTGTTTTTT. The encoded protein is CASSLVRHNPGEKLFF.

For this clone: This sample includes further DNA sequences coding for the same CDR3. The CDR3, as DNA: TGCGCCAGCAGCTTGACAGGGGGCGGCAATCAGCCCCAGCATTTT. Amino acid sequence: CASSLTGGGNQPQHF. V and J are TRBV5-1 and TRBJ1-5; 9 positions agree with TRBD1. V gave up 1 base and J gave up 2 bases; unmatched junction bases: 1. Germline lookup yields CDR1 SGHRS and CDR2 YFSETQ. The length of the CDR3 is 15 residues.

The rearrangement uses TRBV12-5 and TRBJ2-3; maybe TRBD2 (6 bases). Trimming stripped 0 bases from V and 4 bases from J, with 11 bases between. The V gene's germline CDR1 is LGHNT and CDR2 FRNRAP. The CDR3 runs to 15 residues. This CDR3 is CASGLVLGGADTQYF. The CDR3 DNA sequence: TGTGCTAGTGGTTTGGTACTCGGGGGAGCAGATACGCAGTATTTT.

This chain uses TRBV6-5 with TRBJ2-7; 8 bases align to TRBD1. Germline V gene data show CDR1 as MNHEY and CDR2 as SVGAGI. CDR3 size: 15 residues. The junction had 7 bases not matched to a gene; V was cut back by 3 bases and J by 3 bases. CDR3 coding DNA: TGTGCCAGCAGTTATAGTTCAGGGGGCATCTACGAGCAGTACTTC. It translates to CASSYSSGGIYEQYF.

The V gene is TRBV19, the J gene TRBJ1-4; 7 nucleotides agree with TRBD1. CDR3 size: 16 residues. V shed 4 bases and J 3 bases; nucleotides not matched to a gene: 8. Germline values: CDR1 LNHDA, CDR2 SQIVND (reference sequence). The CDR3 nucleotides are TGTGCCAGTAGTAGATCAACAGGGGCTTCTAATGAAAAACTGTTTTTT. Its protein is CASSRSTGASNEKLFF.

The CDR3 region has the DNA TGTGCCACCAGCAGTGGGCAGGGGGCTGTCTACGAGCAGTACTTC. Amino acid sequence: CATSSGQGAVYEQYF. The rearrangement links TRBV15 to TRBJ2-7, with TRBD1 matching over 8 bases. CDR3 length: 15 residues. Germline V gene sequence: CDR1 LNHNV, CDR2 YYDKDF (reference sequence). Germline trimming cut 3 bases from V and 3 bases from J; bases unmatched to any gene: 7.

The chain uses TRBV10-3 and TRBJ2-7, with 13 nucleotides matching TRBD2. Trimming removed 4 bases from V and 6 bases from J; junction bases left unmatched: 6. The CDR3 extends over 15 amino acids. Germline CDR1 ENHRY, CDR2 SYGVKD. The CDR3 here is CAISATTSGGAEQYF. CDR3 sequence (DNA): TGTGCCATCAGTGCGACTACTAGCGGGGGGGCCGAGCAGTACTTC.

The chain links TRBV28 to TRBJ2-7, with D possibly matching TRBD1 (6 bases). Trimming took 8 bases from V and 0 from J, leaving 14 bases between them. Germline CDR1 MDHEN, CDR2 SYDVKM. The CDR3 covers 14 residues. The CDR3 loop reads CASLRRDTSYEQYF. CDR3 coding DNA: TGTGCCAGCTTGCGTAGGGACACCTCCTACGAGCAGTACTTC.

The V and J genes are TRBV28 and TRBJ1-2; D gene ambiguous. Looked up from germline, CDR1 is MDHEN and CDR2 is SYDVKM. V lost 1 base and J 0 bases, leaving 15 bases between the germline ends. The CDR3 has 17 residues. CDR3 protein: CASSLLVRTASNYGYTF. The CDR3 nucleotides read TGTGCCAGCAGTTTATTGGTCAGAACCGCTTCTAACTATGGCTACACCTTC.

The chain has TRBV7-9 and TRBJ2-5; D perhaps matches TRBD1 (5 bases). V was cut by 1 base and J by 5 bases, with 14 bases left in between. The CDR3 contains 15 residues. Germline values: CDR1 SEHNR, CDR2 FQNEAQ (reference sequence). The CDR3 spells CASSLGSWQGETQYF. The CDR3 nucleotides are TGTGCCAGCAGCTTAGGATCCTGGCAGGGTGAGACCCAGTACTTC.

V gene TRBV7-9 combines with J gene TRBJ2-1, with a weak D call TRBD2 (5 bases). This CDR3 spans 16 amino acids. V gave up 1 base and J gave up 4 bases, with 14 bases separating them. Germline V gene data show CDR1 as SEHNR and CDR2 as FQNEAQ (reference sequence). This CDR3 reads CASSLVGVVRYNEQFF. In DNA, the CDR3 is TGTGCCAGCAGCTTAGTCGGGGTCGTACGGTACAATGAGCAGTTCTTC. Based on the CDR3 plus reference TRBV7-9 and TRBJ2-1, the full variable domain is DTGVSQNPRHKITKRGQNVTFRCDPISEHNRLYWYRQTLGQGPEFLTYFQNEAQLEKSRLLSDRFSAERPKGSFSTLEIQRTEQGDSAMYLCASSLVGVVRYNEQFFGPGTRLTVL.